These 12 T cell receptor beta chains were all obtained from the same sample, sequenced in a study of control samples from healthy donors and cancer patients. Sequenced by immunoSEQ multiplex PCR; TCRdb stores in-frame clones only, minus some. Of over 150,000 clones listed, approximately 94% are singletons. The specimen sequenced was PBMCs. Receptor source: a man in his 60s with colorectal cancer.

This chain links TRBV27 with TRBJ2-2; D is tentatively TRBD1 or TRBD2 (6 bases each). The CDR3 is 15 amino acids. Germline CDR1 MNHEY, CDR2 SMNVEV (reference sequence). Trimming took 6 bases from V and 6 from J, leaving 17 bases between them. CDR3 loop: CASSWGAAGAGELFF. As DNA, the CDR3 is TGTGCCAGCAGCTGGGGGGCGGCGGGCGCCGGGGAGCTGTTTTTT.

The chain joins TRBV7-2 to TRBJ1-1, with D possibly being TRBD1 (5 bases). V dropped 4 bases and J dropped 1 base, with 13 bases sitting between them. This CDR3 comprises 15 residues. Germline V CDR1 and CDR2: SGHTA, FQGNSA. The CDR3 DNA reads TGTGCCAGCAGCTCCCTACGGGGCGGGAACACTGAAGCTTTCTTT. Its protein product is CASSSLRGGNTEAFF.

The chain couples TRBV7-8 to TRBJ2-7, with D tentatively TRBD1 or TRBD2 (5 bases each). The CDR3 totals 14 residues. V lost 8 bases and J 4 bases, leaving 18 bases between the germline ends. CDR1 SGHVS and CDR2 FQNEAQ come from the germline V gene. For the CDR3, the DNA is TGTGCCAGCGCCGAGGGACGCTTCCCTTACGAGCAGTACTTC. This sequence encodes CASAEGRFPYEQYF.

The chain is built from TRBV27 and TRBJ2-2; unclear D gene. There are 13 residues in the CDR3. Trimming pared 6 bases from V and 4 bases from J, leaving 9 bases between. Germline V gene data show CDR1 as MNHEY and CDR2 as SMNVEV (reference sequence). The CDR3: CASSLEGTGELFF. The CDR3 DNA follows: TGTGCCAGCAGCCTTGAAGGCACCGGGGAGCTGTTTTTT.

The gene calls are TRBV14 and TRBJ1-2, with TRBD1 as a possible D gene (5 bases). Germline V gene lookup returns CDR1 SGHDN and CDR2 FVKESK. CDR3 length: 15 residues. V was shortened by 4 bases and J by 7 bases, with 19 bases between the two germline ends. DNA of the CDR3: TGTGCCAGCAGCCCCCTAGAGGGGAACAGCCGTGGCTACACCTTC. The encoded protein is CASSPLEGNSRGYTF.

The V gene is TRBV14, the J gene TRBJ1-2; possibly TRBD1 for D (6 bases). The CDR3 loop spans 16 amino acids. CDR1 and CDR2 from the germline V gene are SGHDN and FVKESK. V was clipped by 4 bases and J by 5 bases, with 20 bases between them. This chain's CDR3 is CASSRRGSNLFYGYTF. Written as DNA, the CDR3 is TGTGCCAGCAGCCGCAGGGGATCTAATTTATTTTATGGCTACACCTTC.

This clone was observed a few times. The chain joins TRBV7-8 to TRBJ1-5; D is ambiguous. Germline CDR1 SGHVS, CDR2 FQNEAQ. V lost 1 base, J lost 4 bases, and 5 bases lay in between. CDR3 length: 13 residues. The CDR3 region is CASSLGVNQPQHF. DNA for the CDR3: TGTGCCAGCAGCTTAGGGGTGAATCAGCCCCAGCATTTT. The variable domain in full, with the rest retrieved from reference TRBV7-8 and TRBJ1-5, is GAGVSQSPRYKVAKRGQDVALRCDPISGHVSLFWYQQALGQGPEFLTYFQNEAQLDKSGLPSDRFFAERPEGSVSTLKIQRTQQEDSAVYLCASSLGVNQPQHFGDGTRLSIL.

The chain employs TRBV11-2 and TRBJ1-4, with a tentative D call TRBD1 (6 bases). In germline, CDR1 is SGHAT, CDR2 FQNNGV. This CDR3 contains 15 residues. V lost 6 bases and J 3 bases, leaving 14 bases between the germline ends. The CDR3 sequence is CASSHRGAANEKLFF. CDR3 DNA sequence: TGTGCCAGCAGTCATAGGGGGGCCGCTAATGAAAAACTGTTTTTT.

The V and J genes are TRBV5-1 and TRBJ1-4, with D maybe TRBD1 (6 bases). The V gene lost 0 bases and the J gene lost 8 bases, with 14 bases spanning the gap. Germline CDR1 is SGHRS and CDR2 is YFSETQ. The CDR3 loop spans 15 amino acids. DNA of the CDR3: TGCGCCAGCAGCTTGGGGGGGCAGGGACCCGAAAAACTGTTTTTT. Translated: CASSLGGQGPEKLFF.

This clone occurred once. The CDR3 sequence: CASSYGEGTYGYTF. CDR3 in DNA: TGTGCCAGCAGTTACGGTGAGGGGACCTATGGCTACACCTTC. The V call is TRBV6-2 or TRBV6-3, the J call TRBJ1-2; a possible D gene is TRBD1 (5 bases). The CDR3 totals 14 residues. Germline-derived CDR1 and CDR2 are MNHEY and SVGEGT. Trimming shortened V by 2 bases and J by 4 bases, and 11 bases separated the two germline ends.

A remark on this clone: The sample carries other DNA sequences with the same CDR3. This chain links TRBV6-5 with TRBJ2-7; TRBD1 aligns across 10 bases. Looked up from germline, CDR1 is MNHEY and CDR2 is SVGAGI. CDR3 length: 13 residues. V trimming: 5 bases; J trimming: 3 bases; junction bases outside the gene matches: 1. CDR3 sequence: CASSRDRGYEQYF. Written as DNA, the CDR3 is TGTGCCAGCAGTAGGGACAGGGGCTACGAGCAGTACTTC.

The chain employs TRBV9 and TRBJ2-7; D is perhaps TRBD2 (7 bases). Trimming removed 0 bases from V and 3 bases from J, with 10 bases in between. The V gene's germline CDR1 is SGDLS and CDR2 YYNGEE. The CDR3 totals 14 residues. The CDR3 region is CASSVGEGGYEQYF. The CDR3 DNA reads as TGTGCCAGCAGCGTAGGGGAGGGGGGCTACGAGCAGTACTTC. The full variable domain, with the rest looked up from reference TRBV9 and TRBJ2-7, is DSGVTQTPKHLITATGQRVTLRCSPRSGDLSVYWYQQSLDQGLQFLIQYYNGEERAKGNILERFSAQQFPDLHSELNLSSLELGDSALYFCASSVGEGGYEQYFGPGTRLTVT.